Listed below are T cell receptor beta chains from one sample, sequenced in a study of shared clonotypes between healthy human individuals. Here immunoSEQ multiplex PCR was the method, and the copy in TCRdb shows in-frame clones only, minus some. The data contain some 700,000 clones, around 90% of them singletons. The sequenced sample consisted of memory CD8+ T cells from PBMCs. The receptors here all came from a young man in good health. Some clones in this sample may be carry-over from other donors' samples. Both conserved end residues are part of each CDR3. The D gene is left open where the match is weak. Rows give clone size only sometimes, using once, few, many, or a class for an expanded clone.

>-|TRBV5-1|TRBJ2-7|once
CASSLQGFDEQYF
TGCGCCAGCAGCTTGCAGGGGTTCGACGAGCAGTACTTC
>-|TRBV11-2|TRBJ2-1|-
CASSSPGVAGQNEQFF
TGTGCCAGCAGCTCGCCGGGGGTAGCAGGACAGAATGAGCAGTTCTTC
>-|TRBV19|TRBJ1-5|-
CASTLGVGYSNQPQHF
TGTGCCAGTACCCTCGGGGTGGGGTATAGCAATCAGCCCCAGCATTTT
>-|TRBV6-5|TRBJ2-3|-
CASSFRKADTQYF
TGTGCCAGCAGTTTTCGGAAGGCAGATACGCAGTATTTT
>-|TRBV4-1|TRBJ1-3|-
CASSQVFVGTLDSGNTIYF
TGCGCCAGCAGCCAAGTATTCGTGGGGACCCTTGACTCTGGAAACACCATATATTTT
>TRBD2|TRBV9|TRBJ2-2|-
CASSVDPAASGISGELFF
TGTGCCAGCAGCGTAGATCCCGCCGCTAGCGGGATTTCCGGGGAGCTGTTTTTT
>-|TRBV6-5|TRBJ1-5|-
CASSGRSYQPQHF
TGTGCCAGCAGTGGAAGGTCCTATCAGCCCCAGCATTTT
>-|TRBV27|TRBJ2-7|-
CASSETGAKYF
TGTGCCAGCAGTGAAACAGGTGCAAAGTACTTC
>-|TRBV7-9|TRBJ2-5|-
CASSPRGPMPFQETQYF
TGTGCCAGCAGTCCTAGGGGCCCCATGCCCTTTCAAGAGACCCAGTACTTC
>-|TRBV28|TRBJ1-2|-
CASSLYGRGWGGYTF
TGTGCCAGCAGTTTATATGGCCGAGGCTGGGGTGGCTACACCTTC
>TRBD2|TRBV28|TRBJ2-5|-
CASSWTRGLATQYF
TGTGCCAGCAGTTGGACTAGGGGCCTGGCGACCCAGTACTTC
>-|TRBV5-1|TRBJ2-7|-
CASSSGSRYEQYF
TGCGCCAGCAGCTCTGGGTCCCGCTACGAGCAGTACTTC
>-|TRBV15|TRBJ1-5|-
CATSRGAGVQPQHF
TGTGCCACCAGCAGAGGGGCAGGGGTTCAGCCCCAGCATTTT
>-|TRBV5-6|TRBJ1-1|-
CASSLVSFAEAFF
TGTGCCAGCAGCTTGGTATCCTTCGCTGAAGCTTTCTTT
>TRBD1|TRBV7-3|TRBJ1-2|-
CASSANRDRVYGYTF
TGTGCCAGCAGCGCAAACCGGGACAGGGTGTATGGCTACACCTTC
>-|TRBV9|TRBJ2-7|once
CASSVGGTPYEQYF
TGTGCCAGCAGCGTAGGGGGGACCCCCTACGAGCAGTACTTC
>TRBD1|TRBV7-2|TRBJ1-2|-
CASSTTLGQGIYGYTF
TGTGCCAGCAGCACAACCCTAGGACAGGGCATATATGGCTACACCTTC
>-|TRBV4-1|TRBJ2-7|-
CASSQERGVPYEQYF
TGCGCCAGCAGCCAAGAGAGGGGGGTCCCCTACGAGCAGTACTTC
>TRBD2|TRBV11-3|TRBJ2-7|-
CASRPYPGTSGHEQYF
TGTGCCAGCAGACCATACCCCGGGACTAGCGGCCACGAGCAGTACTTC
>TRBD1|TRBV28|TRBJ1-4|-
CASSSHRGEEKLFF
TGTGCCAGCAGTTCACACAGGGGTGAAGAAAAACTGTTTTTT
>-|TRBV7-9|TRBJ1-1|-
CASRPTLNTEAFF
TGTGCCAGCAGGCCTACACTAAACACTGAAGCTTTCTTT
>-|TRBV15|TRBJ2-7|-
CATSRDRPTYEQYF
TGTGCCACCAGCAGAGATAGGCCTACCTACGAGCAGTACTTC
>-|TRBV4-1|TRBJ1-1|-
CASSQPKVAMAEKREAFF
TGCGCCAGCAGCCAACCAAAAGTGGCGATGGCAGAGAAGAGAGAAGCTTTCTTT
>TRBD1|TRBV7-9|TRBJ2-7|-
CASRREGAISSYEQYF
TGTGCCAGCAGGAGAGAGGGGGCAATAAGCTCCTACGAGCAGTACTTC
>-|TRBV9|TRBJ1-1|-
CASSVITGSAEAFF
TGTGCCAGCAGCGTCATCACAGGGAGCGCTGAAGCTTTCTTT
>-|TRBV15|TRBJ2-7|-
CATSRDTAYEQYF
TGTGCCACCAGCAGGGACACAGCCTACGAGCAGTACTTC
>-|TRBV5-1|TRBJ2-5|-
CASRSPGWQETQYF
TGCGCCAGCAGATCCCCGGGATGGCAAGAGACCCAGTACTTC
>TRBD2|TRBV7-9|TRBJ2-1|-
CASTLGLANEQFF
TGTGCCAGCACCCTCGGACTAGCCAATGAGCAGTTCTTC
>-|TRBV13|TRBJ2-5|-
CASSLALVGAKETQYF
TGTGCCAGCAGCTTGGCCCTCGTGGGGGCCAAAGAGACCCAGTACTTC
>-|TRBV29-1|TRBJ2-2|-
CSVARTGELFF
TGCAGCGTAGCCCGGACCGGGGAGCTGTTTTTT
>TRBD1|TRBV10-3|TRBJ2-7|-
CAIRYTTGVFYEQYF
TGTGCCATCAGGTACACGACAGGGGTCTTTTACGAGCAGTACTTC
>-|TRBV15|TRBJ2-7|-
CATSKRPREDYEQYF
TGTGCCACCAGCAAAAGACCGAGGGAGGACTACGAGCAGTACTTC
>-|TRBV5-4|TRBJ1-2|-
CASSERTDKGYTF
TGTGCCAGCAGCGAACGGACAGACAAGGGCTACACCTTC
>-|TRBV7-3|TRBJ2-2|once
CASSPHTGELFF
TGTGCCAGCAGCCCTCACACCGGGGAGCTGTTTTTT
>-|TRBV9|TRBJ2-1|-
CASSARDSPYNEQFF
TGTGCCAGCAGCGCCCGGGACTCCCCCTACAATGAGCAGTTCTTC
>-|TRBV2|TRBJ1-2|-
CASINDPRGNYGYTF
TGTGCCAGCATCAACGACCCTCGGGGTAACTATGGCTACACCTTC
>TRBD2|TRBV6-5|TRBJ2-5|-
CASSYGTSGVFGTQYF
TGTGCCAGCAGTTACGGGACTAGCGGAGTCTTCGGGACCCAGTACTTC
>-|TRBV28|TRBJ1-1|-
CASSPIQGYTEAFF
TGTGCCAGCAGTCCGATCCAGGGGTACACTGAAGCTTTCTTT
>TRBD2|TRBV4-2|TRBJ2-3|-
CASSAGLAGGKRTDTQYF
TGTGCCAGCAGTGCTGGTCTAGCGGGAGGTAAACGCACAGATACGCAGTATTTT
>-|TRBV27|TRBJ2-7|-
CASSGGATDYEQYF
TGTGCCAGCAGTGGAGGGGCCACCGACTACGAGCAGTACTTC
>-|TRBV7-2|TRBJ2-1|-
CASPPGRRPGDEQFF
TGTGCCAGCCCCCCGGGGAGGCGGCCCGGCGATGAGCAGTTCTTC
>TRBD2|TRBV5-6|TRBJ2-1|-
CASSSGLAGLDEQFF
TGTGCCAGCAGCAGTGGACTAGCGGGTTTGGATGAGCAGTTCTTC
>-|TRBV5-6|TRBJ2-1|-
CASSLGGFSINEQFF
TGTGCCAGCAGCCTGGGGGGTTTTAGTATAAATGAGCAGTTCTTC
>-|TRBV30|TRBJ1-1|-
CAWSNGTVNTEAFF
TGTGCCTGGAGTAACGGGACGGTCAACACTGAAGCTTTCTTT
>TRBD1|TRBV29-1|TRBJ1-2|-
CSVASGQASNRGYTF
TGCAGCGTTGCCAGTGGACAGGCCAGTAATCGCGGCTACACCTTC
>TRBD2|TRBV30|TRBJ2-1|-
CASLAGPYNEQFF
TGTGCCTCACTAGCGGGCCCCTACAATGAGCAGTTCTTC
>-|TRBV5-6|TRBJ1-4|-
CASSLGQTHTFF
TGTGCCAGCAGCTTGGGACAGACCCATACGTTTTTT
>-|TRBV6-1|TRBJ1-5|-
CASSLPVSNQPQHF
TGTGCCAGCAGCCTACCGGTGAGCAATCAGCCCCAGCATTTT
>-|TRBV7-9|TRBJ2-7|once
CASSSILDEQYF
TGTGCCAGCAGCTCTATACTCGATGAGCAGTACTTC
>-|TRBV18|TRBJ2-7|once
CASSSPAGATYEQYF
TGTGCCAGCTCATCACCGGCGGGGGCCACCTACGAGCAGTACTTC
>-|TRBV11-1|TRBJ2-5|-
CASSLGTGYGETQYF
TGTGCCAGCAGCTTAGGCACAGGGTATGGTGAGACCCAGTACTTC
>-|TRBV2|TRBJ2-7|-
CASRQGGNYEQYF
TGTGCCAGCAGACAGGGGGGGAACTACGAGCAGTACTTC
>-|TRBV4-1|TRBJ1-2|-
CASSHPVQGQVTF
TGCGCCAGCAGCCACCCCGTCCAGGGGCAAGTAACCTTC
>-|TRBV28|TRBJ2-3|-
CASTLLASGTPSTDTQYF
TGTGCCAGCACCCTTTTAGCCTCAGGGACTCCTAGCACAGATACGCAGTATTTT
>-|TRBV7-9|TRBJ1-5|once
CASSFSGNNQPQHF
TGTGCCAGCAGCTTTTCAGGGAACAATCAGCCCCAGCATTTT
>-|TRBV28|TRBJ2-7|-
CASSLGRYEQYF
TGTGCCAGCAGTTTAGGGAGATACGAGCAGTACTTC
>-|TRBV27|TRBJ2-7|-
CASSGASSGEQYF
TGTGCCAGCAGTGGGGCCTCGTCTGGCGAGCAGTACTTC